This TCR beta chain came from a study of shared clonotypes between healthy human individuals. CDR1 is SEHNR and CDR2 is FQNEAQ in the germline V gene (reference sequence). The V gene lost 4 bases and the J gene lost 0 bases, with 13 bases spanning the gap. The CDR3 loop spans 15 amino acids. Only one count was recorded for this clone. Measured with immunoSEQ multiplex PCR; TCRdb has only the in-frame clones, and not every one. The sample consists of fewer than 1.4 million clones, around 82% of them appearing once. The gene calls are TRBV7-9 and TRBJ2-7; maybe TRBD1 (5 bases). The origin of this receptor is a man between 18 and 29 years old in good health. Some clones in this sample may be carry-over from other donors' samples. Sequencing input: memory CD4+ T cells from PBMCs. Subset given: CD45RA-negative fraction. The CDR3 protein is CASSYIGESSYEQYF. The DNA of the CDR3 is TGTGCCAGCAGCTACATAGGGGAAAGCTCCTACGAGCAGTACTTC.